What follows is one TCR beta chain and its context. What it recognizes is unknown. This entry belongs to a study of blood T cells in healthy people across ages. Trimming pared 0 bases from V and 3 bases from J, leaving 17 bases between. Germline CDR1 is MNHEY and CDR2 is SMNVEV (reference sequence). The CDR3 has 17 amino acids. It was with a sample-barcoded 5' primer and a J-beta primer mix that a second PCR of roughly 7 to 12 cycles was run. In TCRdb, the 5' RACE reads were re-called with MiXCR into one record per CDR3 protein. Among 1.5 million to 2 million distinct CDR3 sequences listed, 49% were seen once. Whole-study findings and limits: Higher diversity and more naive CD4+ cells were features of long-lived donors, compared to aged donors. A strong correlation was found between TCR beta diversity and the percentage of naive T cells. Diversity estimates drawn from one million T cells were deemed underestimates.

This TCR came from a woman in her forties in good health. The chain couples TRBV27 to TRBJ1-2; D is unclear. The specimen was blood. CDR3 sequence: CASSLSRGKISYYGYTF. The DNA for the CDR3 is TGTGCCAGCAGTTTATCCCGGGGAAAAATCAGCTACTATGGCTACACCTTC.